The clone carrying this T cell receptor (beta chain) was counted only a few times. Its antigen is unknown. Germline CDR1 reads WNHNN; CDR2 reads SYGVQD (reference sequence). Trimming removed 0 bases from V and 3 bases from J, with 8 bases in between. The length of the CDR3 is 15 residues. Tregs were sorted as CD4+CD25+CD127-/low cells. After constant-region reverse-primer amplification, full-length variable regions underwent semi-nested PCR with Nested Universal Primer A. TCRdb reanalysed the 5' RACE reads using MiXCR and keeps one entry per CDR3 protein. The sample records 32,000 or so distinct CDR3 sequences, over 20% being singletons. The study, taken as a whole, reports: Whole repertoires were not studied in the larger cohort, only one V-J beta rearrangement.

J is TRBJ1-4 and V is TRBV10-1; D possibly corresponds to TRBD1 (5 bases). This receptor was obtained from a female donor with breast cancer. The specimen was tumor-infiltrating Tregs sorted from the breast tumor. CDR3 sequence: CASSESTEPNEKLFF. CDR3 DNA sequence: TGCGCCAGCAGTGAGTCGACAGAGCCTAATGAAAAACTGTTTTTT.